Each of the 4 T cell receptor beta chains below was sequenced from the same sample in a study of shared clonotypes between healthy human individuals. Clones were sequenced by immunoSEQ multiplex PCR, and TCRdb holds only the in-frame ones, with some missing. The sample shows some 690,000 clones, roughly 87% of them seen only once. Sample: memory CD8+ T cells from PBMCs. This sample's subset: CD45RO+ cells pooled with CCR7-negative TemRA cells. These receptors were collected from a man between 18 and 29 years old in good health. Some clones in this sample may be carry-over from other donors' samples.

This chain connects TRBV4-1 to TRBJ1-3, with D possibly matching TRBD1 (6 bases). This CDR3 has 15 residues. Trimming removed 1 base from V and 1 base from J, with 8 bases in between. Germline V lookup: CDR1 MGHRA, CDR2 YSYEKL. The CDR3 DNA reads as TGCGCCAGCAGCCAAGCCCAGGGGTCTGGAAACACCATATATTTT. Protein product: CASSQAQGSGNTIYF.

This chain uses TRBV27 with TRBJ2-1, with TRBD1 matching over 10 bases. This CDR3 is built from 16 residues. Trimming at V came to 5 bases and at J to 4 bases, leaving 8 bases not matched to a gene. The germline V gene has CDR1 MNHEY and CDR2 SMNVEV (reference sequence). The CDR3 DNA reads as TGTGCCAGCAGTGCACCTCCGGGACAGGGGTACAATGAGCAGTTCTTC. Residues: CASSAPPGQGYNEQFF.

This chain connects TRBV7-2 to TRBJ2-1; the match to TRBD2 covers 7 bases. J was trimmed by 1 base and V by 4 bases; bases with no gene match: 7. Germline V CDR1 and CDR2: SGHTA, FQGNSA. The CDR3 runs to 16 residues. The CDR3 nucleotides are TGTGCCAGCAGCTATAGTGGCGGGAGTTCCTACAATGAGCAGTTCTTC. Translating gives CASSYSGGSSYNEQFF.

The V gene is TRBV30, the J gene TRBJ1-1; TRBD1 might be the D (6 bases). The V end was cut by 3 bases, the J end by 5 bases, with 19 bases between. Germline CDR1 GTSNPN, CDR2 SVGIG (reference sequence). The CDR3 spans 15 residues. CDR3 sequence: CAWSPDNPGQTEAFF. The CDR3 nucleotides read TGTGCCTGGAGCCCGGATAACCCCGGACAGACTGAAGCTTTCTTT.